This T cell receptor beta chain was retrieved from a study of OX40 agonist ivuxolimab in advanced cancers. Regarding the study in general: The costimulatory receptor OX40 (CD134) was targeted by ivuxolimab, a fully human IgG2 agonistic monoclonal antibody. Intravenous ivuxolimab was administered to patients every 2 weeks at six dose levels: 0.01, 0.1, 0.3, 1.5, 3 and 10 mg/kg. Of the roughly 51 dose-escalation patients, hepatocellular carcinoma was present in about 20, melanoma in approximately 15, renal cell carcinoma in 9 and head and neck cancer in 9. In the dose-escalation cohort, nearly 85% of patients were male, and the mean age was 60 years with a range of about 20 to 90. Prior anti-PD-1, anti-PD-L1 or anti-CTLA-4 therapy was permitted, and checkpoint inhibitors had been received by around 40% of dose-escalation patients. Partial responses were achieved by three dose-escalation patients, of whom one had hepatocellular carcinoma and two had cutaneous melanoma. Peripheral TCRbeta sequencing aimed to test whether ivuxolimab altered TCR sequence diversity and caused clonal T-cell expansion. The paper reports the monotherapy dose-escalation portion (N = 52 patients) of the phase I ivuxolimab trial. Overall study results and their limits: After ivuxolimab, expanded clones were on average more numerous among CD8+ T cells than among CD4+ T cells. At doses of 0.1 to 3.0 mg/kg, clonal expansion of both CD4+ and CD8+ T cells in blood was seen between baseline and week 6. Low levels of normalized T-cell clonal expansion were also shown by some nonresponding patients. In the 0.1-3.0 mg/kg groups, partial responders were among the patients with the lowest normalized peripheral clonal expansion, particularly in CD8+ T cells. The antigen specificity of the peripheral T cells that underwent clonal expansion was not determined.

Patients with a history of autoimmune disease or receiving systemic immunosuppression were excluded from the trial. Peripheral blood for TCR sequencing was collected from all dose cohorts at baseline, on cycle 4 day 1, and on cycle 7 day 1. Samples came from an open-label, multicenter, first-in-human phase I dose-escalation trial of ivuxolimab. Adults with locally advanced or metastatic head and neck squamous cell, hepatocellular, melanoma or renal cell carcinoma were enrolled in the trial. Before TCR sequencing, CD4+ and CD8+ T cells were separately sorted from peripheral blood. In the case of this clone: The clone's antigen remains unknown. No much larger clonotype is one base removed from it; base qualities were not supplied.

Genomic DNA was extracted from sorted cells for sequencing of the TCRbeta CDR3 region. TCRbeta CDR3 regions were sequenced using the immunoSEQ Assay. Here the immuneACCESS table is served through TCRdb, limited to in-frame sequences with V and J called. Missing clones are a known gap in these copies; in checked studies unresolved V genes cover under half, and the rest lacks a known reason. The sample table contains some 89,000 clones; only one count was recorded for about 80% of them. Clones ranked in the top ten supply approximately 1.7% of the sample. Sample: CD4+ or CD8+ T cells sorted from blood, taken in a trial of the OX40 agonist ivuxolimab. This clonotype originated in an adult with an advanced solid tumor such as melanoma, head and neck, liver or kidney cancer.

The DNA sequence is given as TGTGCCAGCAGCCAAGATTTAGGGGTTGGTTCACCCCTCCACTTT. This gives the protein CASSQDLGVGSPLHF. Recombination connected TRBV14 to TRBJ1-6; a tentative D match to TRBD1 spans 5 bases. The junction shows trimming of 0 bases on V and 9 bases on J, plus 12 bases between the germline ends. Spanning cysteine to phenylalanine, the CDR3 consists of 15 amino acids. This entry keeps only the CDR3 DNA: 45 bases, framed from base 1. Via the germline V gene, CDR1 is SGHDN and CDR2 FVKESK.